Listed here is a single T cell receptor (beta chain). Its cognate antigen has yet to be identified. Base quality data are lacking; no much larger clone is found one base away. Spanning cysteine to phenylalanine, the CDR3 consists of 16 amino acids. The kept DNA is CDR3 alone, 48 bases in frame from the first base. Per the germline V gene, SGHRS is the CDR1 and YFSETQ is the CDR2. Deletion took 1 base off V and 6 bases off J, with a span of 19 bases between the germline ends. One collaborating source in Seattle enrolled patients while the patients were actively infected and followed the patients over time throughout the course of disease. The collaborating institutions used their own protocols to collect whole blood in K2EDTA tubes. For TCRbeta analysis, collaborator samples were shipped as frozen whole blood, as isolated PBMCs, or as DNA extracted from either sample type. The immunoSEQ Assay, a bias-controlled multiplex PCR, was used to amplify TCRbeta CDR3 regions from genomic DNA. Turning to the authors' computational methods: The number of nucleated cells in each sample was estimated by amplification of reference gene primers within the assay. To quantify the absolute abundance of each unique TCRbeta CDR3 rearrangement, sequence reads were collapsed and filtered. For each sample, productive Simpson clonality was calculated by taking the square root of Simpson's diversity index across productive rearrangements. In TCRdb, the immuneACCESS table is reduced to in-frame sequences with V and J assigned. These tables do not hold every clone; where another copy was compared, an unresolved V gene accounts for under half, and the others remain unexplained. V, J and clone size are taken as reported in that table, and D and trimming were inferred from the DNA itself. The sample data list approximately 36,000 clones, and about 85% of these were observed just once. 1.6% of the sample is in the top ten clones.

This sample was taken from a study of blood T cell repertoires in COVID-19 (dated by TCRdb to about 2020). A note on the overall study: Samples from collaborators originated in the United States, Italy and Spain and spanned both the acute and convalescent phases of COVID-19. The samples were drawn from two sources: the first 160 participants of the ongoing ImmuneRACE study, and over 1,000 subjects contributed by 6 global collaborators. Where HLA class I and class II types were available, the types were taken from metadata supplied by the sample provider, not from assay-based typing. The dataset comprised deeply sampled blood TCRbeta repertoires from subjects exposed to, actively infected with, or recovered from COVID-19. The material from the prospective study consisted of cDNA or gDNA derived from T cells, B-cell-depleted T cells, or PBMCs. A de-identified subject ID, COVID-19 status, age in years and sex were almost always included in the sample metadata. The repertoires were released in a freely available public database intended as a resource for research on the immune response to SARS-CoV-2. General study outcomes and caveats: The quantity of clinical and demographic metadata differed by source and by participant and was supplied without curation.

Sequences were obtained from peripheral blood. Recombination joined TRBV5-1 with TRBJ2-5; a weak D assignment points to TRBD2 (5 bases agree). This TCR was recovered from a man aged 55-75 years with COVID-19, enrolled during active disease. At the DNA level, the sequence is TGCGCCAGCAGCTTGTTGCCGGGAAGCGGAGGAAAGACCCAGTACTTC. Its translation reads: CASSLLPGSGGKTQYF.